These 25 T cell receptor beta chains originate from one sample sequenced in a study of cytomegalovirus exposure and HLA in healthy donors. This PCR relied on a set of 60 Vbeta primers and 13 Jbeta primers. Generated by immunoSEQ multiplex PCR, the TCRdb table keeps only in-frame clones and is missing some. The sample holds more than 110,000 clones, more than 75% seen once. The specimen was PBMCs. Receptor source: a male donor in good health and CMV-seronegative.

This clone was observed a single time. The chain combines TRBV28 with TRBJ2-7, with D tentatively TRBD1 (6 bases). The CDR3 sequence is 15 residues long. Germline assignment: CDR1 MDHEN and CDR2 SYDVKM. V was shortened by 3 bases and J by 2 bases, with 14 bases between the two germline ends. CDR3 coding DNA: TGTGCCAGCAGTTTCAGGGGCATTACCGCCTACGAGCAGTACTTC. Its translation is CASSFRGITAYEQYF.

This chain connects TRBV5-4 to TRBJ2-5; D may be TRBD2 (6 bases). The V end was cut by 4 bases, the J end by 1 base, with 14 bases between. The CDR3 is 15 amino acids. Germline V lookup: CDR1 SGHNT, CDR2 YYREEE (reference sequence). CDR3 amino acids: CASSQGLILQETQYF. The CDR3 nucleotides read TGTGCCAGCAGCCAAGGACTAATACTCCAAGAGACCCAGTACTTC.

The chain joins TRBV28 to TRBJ1-2; D remains unclear. The germline V gene has CDR1 MDHEN and CDR2 SYDVKM. The CDR3 length is 13 residues. Trimming took off 6 bases at V and 8 bases at J, with 16 bases between the two ends. The CDR3 loop reads CASRNYGLLGYTF. In DNA, the CDR3 is TGTGCCAGCAGAAACTACGGCCTCTTAGGCTACACCTTC.

The V gene is TRBV28, the J gene TRBJ1-3, with D unclear. From germline, CDR1 is MDHEN and CDR2 SYDVKM. This CDR3 is built from 14 residues. The V end lost 1 base, the J end lost 1 base, and 5 bases lay between the germline ends. CDR3 loop: CASSLYGSGNTIYF. DNA of the CDR3: TGTGCCAGCAGTTTATACGGGTCTGGAAACACCATATATTTT.

This clone was detected once. The rearrangement joins TRBV27 to TRBJ2-2; 8 nucleotides agree with TRBD1. J was trimmed by 1 base and V by 5 bases; bases with no gene match: 3. CDR1 and CDR2 (germline): MNHEY, SMNVEV (reference sequence). The CDR3 length is 15 residues. The CDR3 region has the DNA TGTGCCAGCAGTACGACAGGGGAGAACACCGGGGAGCTGTTTTTT. Its protein is CASSTTGENTGELFF.

The chain is built from TRBV5-1 and TRBJ2-5; the match to TRBD1 covers 9 bases. Germline lookup yields CDR1 SGHRS and CDR2 YFSETQ. The V and J ends lost 4 bases and 3 bases, in that order; junction bases with no gene match: 4. The CDR3 runs to 14 residues. CDR3 amino acids: CASSPRTGEETQYF. The CDR3 DNA reads TGCGCCAGCAGCCCAAGGACAGGGGAAGAGACCCAGTACTTC.

This clone came up a few times. The chain employs TRBV27 and TRBJ2-3; no reliable D call. V gave up 4 bases and J gave up 0 bases, with 11 bases separating them. The V gene's germline CDR1 is MNHEY and CDR2 SMNVEV (reference sequence). There are 15 residues in the CDR3. CDR3 sequence reads: CASSSSLSSTDTQYF. CDR3 nucleotides: TGTGCCAGCAGTTCCTCACTGTCTAGCACAGATACGCAGTATTTT.

The chain has TRBV4-2 and TRBJ1-6; D is possibly TRBD1 (6 bases). Germline V gene data show CDR1 as LGHNA and CDR2 as YNFKEQ. The CDR3 loop spans 15 amino acids. The V end lost 5 bases, the J end lost 0 bases, and 8 bases lay between the germline ends. CDR3 DNA sequence: TGTGCCAGCAGCGAGGACAGCTCCTATAATTCACCCCTCCACTTT. Its translation is CASSEDSSYNSPLHF.

This chain links TRBV5-1 with TRBJ2-3; TRBD1 matches 7 bases. This CDR3 comprises 14 residues. V was clipped by 0 bases and J by 4 bases; unmatched bases: 2. Germline assignment: CDR1 SGHRS and CDR2 YFSETQ. The CDR3: CASSLEGGSDTQYF. The CDR3 nucleotides are TGCGCCAGCAGCTTGGAAGGGGGCTCAGATACGCAGTATTTT.

This chain joins TRBV19 and TRBJ2-3, with 9 bases aligning to TRBD1. Germline CDR1 LNHDA, CDR2 SQIVND (reference sequence). The junction had 7 bases not matched to a gene; V was cut back by 7 bases and J by 5 bases. The CDR3 extends over 14 amino acids. CDR3 DNA sequence: TGTGCCAGTACGAAGACAGGGGGTAGAGATACGCAGTATTTT. Translating it yields CASTKTGGRDTQYF.

The chain uses TRBV27 and TRBJ1-1; 10 nucleotides agree with TRBD1. CDR1 MNHEY and CDR2 SMNVEV come from the germline V gene (reference sequence). The V and J ends lost 8 bases and 7 bases, in that order; junction bases with no gene match: 16. The CDR3 is made up of 16 amino acids. DNA of the CDR3: TGTGCCAGCGGACAGAACCTCGGGACAGGGGTTGATGAAGCTTTCTTT. It is translated as CASGQNLGTGVDEAFF.

This clone appeared a few times. This chain connects TRBV7-2 to TRBJ2-1, with 8 bases matching TRBD2. The CDR3 length is 14 residues. Germline CDR1 SGHTA, CDR2 FQGNSA. With V trimmed by 5 bases and J by 7 bases, 7 bases remained unmatched. The CDR3 is CASSPGGPVNEQFF. CDR3 nucleotides: TGTGCCAGCAGCCCGGGGGGGCCGGTAAATGAGCAGTTCTTC.

This CDR3 reads CASSRIGQGASRNTEAFF. Here the CDR3 DNA reads TGTGCCAGCAGCCGAATCGGACAGGGGGCCTCTCGGAACACTGAAGCTTTCTTT. The chain has TRBV7-2 and TRBJ1-1, with 11 bases that match TRBD1. The CDR3 contains 18 residues. J lost 1 base, V lost 5 bases, and 12 bases had no gene match. The germline V gene encodes CDR1 SGHTA and CDR2 FQGNSA.

V is TRBV6-5 and J is TRBJ2-1; D may be TRBD1 (5 bases). The CDR3 runs 15 residues. V lost 5 bases to trimming and J lost 0 bases, with 11 bases between them. Per the germline V gene, CDR1 is MNHEY and CDR2 is SVGAGI. The CDR3 sequence: CASSKLTASYNEQFF. CDR3 coding DNA: TGTGCCAGCAGTAAACTGACAGCCTCCTACAATGAGCAGTTCTTC.

The CDR3 sequence is CASSTGYTGNYGYTF. The CDR3 region has the DNA TGTGCCAGTAGTACCGGATATACAGGAAACTATGGCTACACCTTC. The chain is built from TRBV19 and TRBJ1-2; D is perhaps TRBD1 (5 bases). This CDR3 is built from 15 residues. Germline V gene sequence: CDR1 LNHDA, CDR2 SQIVND (reference sequence). The V gene lost 4 bases and the J gene lost 2 bases, with 14 bases spanning the gap.

The J gene is TRBJ2-5, the V gene TRBV29-1; TRBD2 is a possible D gene (5 bases). TRBJ2-7 matches the DNA end more closely, so the J call is doubtful. This CDR3 spans 11 amino acids. The germline V gene encodes CDR1 SQVTM and CDR2 ANQGSEA. The CDR3 DNA reads as TGCAGCGCCGGGGAAAGGAACGAGCAGTACTTC. Its protein product is CSAGERNEQYF.

Only one count was recorded for this clone. V usage is TRBV30 and J usage is TRBJ1-1; D might be TRBD1 (6 bases). Germline CDR1 and CDR2: GTSNPN and SVGIG (reference sequence). Trimming removed 1 base at V and 8 bases at J, with 20 bases between. The CDR3 contains 15 residues. The CDR3 DNA follows: TGTGCCTGGAGTGATAAATCCAGGGGAGAATCAGAAGCTTTCTTT. The encoded protein is CAWSDKSRGESEAFF.

The chain recombines TRBV9 with TRBJ2-3; D is uncertain. The length of the CDR3 is 14 residues. Between the trimmed V and J ends, which lost 0 bases and 1 base, there was a span of 6 bases. Germline CDR1 is SGDLS and CDR2 is YYNGEE. CDR3: CASSVVQGTDTQYF. For the CDR3, the DNA is TGTGCCAGCAGCGTAGTCCAGGGCACAGATACGCAGTATTTT.

The V gene is TRBV6-6, the J gene TRBJ2-5; 9 positions agree with TRBD2. V shed 2 bases, J shed 4 bases, and the junction held 2 bases outside the gene matches. The germline gives CDR1 MNHNY, CDR2 SVGAGI (reference sequence). The CDR3 length is 14 residues. CDR3 sequence: CASSYGGGAETQYF. CDR3 DNA: TGTGCCAGCAGTTACGGCGGGGGGGCAGAGACCCAGTACTTC.

V usage is TRBV5-5 and J usage is TRBJ2-6; possibly TRBD1 for D (6 bases). The CDR3 length is 18 residues. Trimming removed 4 bases at V and 0 bases at J, with 17 bases between. CDR1 and CDR2 (germline): SGHKS, YYEKEE (reference sequence). For the CDR3, the DNA is TGTGCCAGCAGCACCTGGGACACTTTGGGCTCTGGGGCCAACGTCCTGACTTTC. Protein: CASSTWDTLGSGANVLTF.

This rearrangement joins TRBV5-1 to TRBJ2-1; unclear D gene. This CDR3 has 15 residues. Germline V CDR1 and CDR2: SGHRS, YFSETQ. With 4 bases removed from V and 0 bases from J, the gap between germline ends came to 11 bases. The CDR3: CASSPGGTSYNEQFF. CDR3 nucleotide sequence: TGCGCCAGCAGCCCTGGTGGCACCTCCTACAATGAGCAGTTCTTC.

The V and J genes are TRBV7-2 and TRBJ1-2; 9 bases agree with TRBD1. Germline lookup yields CDR1 SGHTA and CDR2 FQGNSA. The CDR3 runs 15 residues. The V gene end was trimmed by 5 bases and the J gene end by 3 bases; junction bases not matched to a gene: 7. The CDR3 DNA reads TGTGCCAGCAGCCAACAGGGGGCGTTGCACTATGGCTACACCTTC. This gives the protein CASSQQGALHYGYTF.

CDR3 amino acids: CASSPDRDSTEAFF. CDR3 DNA: TGCGCCAGCAGCCCAGACCGGGACAGCACTGAAGCTTTCTTT. V gene TRBV5-1 combines with J gene TRBJ1-1; 7 nucleotides line up with TRBD1. The V and J ends lost 4 bases and 4 bases, in that order; junction bases with no gene match: 7. This CDR3 is 14 amino acids long. The V gene's germline CDR1 is SGHRS and CDR2 YFSETQ.

On this clone: Within the sample, other DNA sequences also encode this same CDR3. The CDR3 sequence is CASSLRGTEAFF. For the CDR3, the DNA is TGTGCCAGCAGCCTCCGGGGCACTGAAGCTTTCTTT. The chain is built from TRBV7-9 and TRBJ1-1, with D unclear. The V gene's germline CDR1 is SEHNR and CDR2 FQNEAQ (reference sequence). Deletions cut 5 bases from V and 4 bases from J, with 8 bases between. This CDR3 contains 12 residues.

To note about this clone: The same CDR3 arises from other DNA sequences in this sample as well. The CDR3 region is CASSWGDTEAFF. CDR3 coding DNA: TGTGCCAGCAGCTGGGGGGATACTGAAGCTTTCTTT. V is TRBV5-6 and J is TRBJ1-1, with D possibly being TRBD1 (5 bases). This CDR3 comprises 12 residues. The germline V gene encodes CDR1 SGHDT and CDR2 YYEEEE. V lost 3 bases to trimming and J lost 5 bases, with 8 bases between them.